This T cell receptor (beta chain) comes out of a study of T-cell memory formation after mild COVID-19. Regarding the study as a whole: Confirmation was lacking for SARS-CoV-2 specificity of second-wave clones that peaked on day 37.

Ten or more counts support this clonotype. What it recognizes is unknown. TCRdb re-called the 5' RACE reads through MiXCR, storing one row per CDR3 protein. This sample has about 110,000 distinct CDR3 sequences; around 15% occur once, and the top ten carry 28%. Source material: PBMCs or a T cell subset sorted from them (not recorded which). This TCR was recovered from an adult woman who had mild COVID-19 (a few samples of this study predate the infection). Cell type and time point are not known.

CDR3 residues: CASGRTSGSLFVETQYF. In DNA, the CDR3 is TGTGCCAGCGGACGGACTAGCGGGAGTCTGTTTGTAGAGACCCAGTACTTC. J is TRBJ2-5 and V is TRBV27; 13 nucleotides line up with TRBD2. V trimming: 8 bases; J trimming: 4 bases; junction bases outside the gene matches: 13. Germline V CDR1 and CDR2: MNHEY, SMNVEV (reference sequence). The CDR3 is 17 residues long.